This T cell receptor beta chain was identified during a study of blood T cell repertoires in COVID-19. Germline CDR1 is SGHTA and CDR2 is FQGNSA. This CDR3 contains 15 residues. V lost 5 bases to trimming and J lost 4 bases, with 17 bases between them. The repertoire was sequenced with immunoSEQ multiplex PCR; TCRdb's copy has only in-frame clones and lacks some. The table shows roughly 400,000 clones, with approximately 90% occurring only once. Input material: PBMCs or T cells enriched from blood (not recorded which). The TCR sequence derives from a woman in her forties or fifties who had recovered from COVID-19. The chain is built from TRBV7-2 and TRBJ1-2, with D perhaps TRBD1 (5 bases). The CDR3 spells CASSAAGGKTYGYTF. In nucleotides, the CDR3 is TGTGCCAGCAGCGCCGCGGGGGGAAAGACCTATGGCTACACCTTC.